One and the same sample provided the 31 T cell receptor beta chains below, sequenced in a study of T cell responses to AZD1222 COVID-19 vaccine. Sequencing was performed with immunoSEQ multiplex PCR; in TCRdb, only in-frame clones are kept and a portion is missing. The profile shows 110,000 or so clones, approximately 86% of them singletons. The starting material was peripheral blood, obtained 28 days after the second AZD1222 dose. Receptors were obtained from an adult who received the AZD1222 COVID-19 vaccine.

The genes are TRBV10-3 and TRBJ2-5, with D unclear. This CDR3 is built from 13 residues. V lost 2 bases, J lost 2 bases, and 6 bases lay in between. Looked up from germline, CDR1 is ENHRY and CDR2 is SYGVKD. The CDR3 DNA reads TGTGCCATCAGTGAGGAACCGCAAGAGACCCAGTACTTC. This sequence encodes CAISEEPQETQYF.

The chain combines TRBV12-3 or TRBV12-4 with TRBJ1-3, with unresolved D. The V and J ends lost 7 bases and 3 bases respectively, with 4 bases between them. CDR3 length equals 11 residues. In DNA form, the CDR3 reads TGTGCCAGCACCTTTGGAAACACCATATATTTT. It codes for CASTFGNTIYF.

Turning to this clone: A read error may account for a junction end that differs from germline. The chain carries TRBV14 and TRBJ1-2; possibly TRBD1 for D (6 bases). The CDR3 runs to 12 residues. The germline V gene has CDR1 SGHDN and CDR2 FVKESK. This CDR3 is CPPGGHGYGYTF. Written as DNA, the CDR3 is TGCCCCCCGGGGGGGCATGGCTATGGCTACACCTTC.

V and J are TRBV27 and TRBJ2-3; D may be TRBD2 (5 bases). V was shortened by 0 bases and J by 2 bases, with 15 bases between the two germline ends. Germline CDR1 and CDR2: MNHEY and SMNVEV (reference sequence). This CDR3 is 17 amino acids long. In DNA form, the CDR3 reads TGTGCCAGCAGTTTATCTCTAGCAGCTTACGCCACAGATACGCAGTATTTT. This sequence encodes CASSLSLAAYATDTQYF.

This clone is a singleton in its sample. The rearrangement joins TRBV9 to TRBJ2-7, with TRBD2 identical over 10 bases. CDR3 length: 14 residues. J gave up 4 bases and V 4 bases, and 5 bases lay outside the gene matches. Germline V gene lookup returns CDR1 SGDLS and CDR2 YYNGEE. CDR3 in DNA: TGTGCCAGCAGCCCCACTAGCGGGGCTTACGAGCAGTACTTC. Residues: CASSPTSGAYEQYF.

This chain links TRBV9 with TRBJ1-6; TRBD1 matches 9 bases. Germline trimming cut 3 bases from V and 7 bases from J; bases unmatched to any gene: 2. The CDR3 is 14 residues long. CDR1 and CDR2 from the germline V gene are SGDLS and YYNGEE. The CDR3 loop is CASSDGQGNSPLHF. Here the CDR3 DNA reads TGTGCCAGCAGCGACGGACAGGGGAATTCACCCCTCCACTTT. The full variable domain, completed using reference TRBV9 and TRBJ1-6, is DSGVTQTPKHLITATGQRVTLRCSPRSGDLSVYWYQQSLDQGLQFLIQYYNGEERAKGNILERFSAQQFPDLHSELNLSSLELGDSALYFCASSDGQGNSPLHFGNGTRLTVT.

The V call is TRBV2, the J call TRBJ2-2; TRBD1 might be the D (6 bases). V was trimmed by 6 bases and J by 4 bases, leaving 6 bases between them. Germline V gene lookup returns CDR1 SNHLY and CDR2 FYNNEI. The CDR3 covers 12 residues. The chain's CDR3 is CASRGGTGELFF. In nucleotides, the CDR3 is TGTGCCAGCAGAGGGGGCACCGGGGAGCTGTTTTTT.

The chain employs TRBV6-5 and TRBJ1-6; D call uncertain. CDR1 is MNHEY and CDR2 is SVGAGI in the germline V gene. The CDR3 sequence is 13 residues long. Trimming removed 0 bases at V and 9 bases at J, with 6 bases between. CDR3 residues: CASSYSRLSPLHF. CDR3 in DNA: TGTGCCAGCAGTTACTCAAGGCTTTCACCCCTCCACTTT.

In this sample, this clone turned up a few times. This chain uses TRBV4-3 with TRBJ1-6, with a tentative D call TRBD1 (5 bases). The V end lost 0 bases, the J end lost 6 bases, and 18 bases lay between the germline ends. Germline values: CDR1 LGHNA, CDR2 YSLEER. CDR3 length: 18 residues. Written as DNA, the CDR3 is TGCGCCAGCAGCCAAGATATAGTCTTCAGGGTCGGTAATTCACCCCTCCACTTT. This codes for CASSQDIVFRVGNSPLHF.

V and J are TRBV27 and TRBJ2-1; 9 bases match TRBD2. From germline, CDR1 is MNHEY and CDR2 SMNVEV (reference sequence). V was clipped by 5 bases and J by 13 bases; unmatched bases: 15. This CDR3 has 15 amino acids. CDR3 sequence reads: CASSPQMSAGGLQFF. As DNA, the CDR3 is TGTGCCAGCAGTCCCCAGATGTCGGCGGGGGGGCTTCAGTTCTTC.

The chain recombines TRBV6-5 with TRBJ2-7; 11 nucleotides agree with TRBD1. This CDR3 is 15 amino acids long. Trimming removed 4 bases from V and 6 bases from J; junction bases left unmatched: 8. CDR1 MNHEY and CDR2 SVGAGI come from the germline V gene. The CDR3 is CASSLGGTGGPEQYF. CDR3 coding DNA: TGTGCCAGCAGTTTAGGGGGGACAGGGGGGCCCGAGCAGTACTTC.

The chain recombines TRBV7-2 with TRBJ1-6, with no clear D. Germline-derived CDR1 and CDR2 are SGHTA and FQGNSA. The CDR3 spans 13 residues. Deletions cut 5 bases from V and 4 bases from J, with 6 bases between. This CDR3 is CASSGFYNSPLHF. The CDR3 DNA reads TGTGCCAGCAGCGGATTTTATAATTCACCCCTCCACTTT.

V usage is TRBV6-2 or TRBV6-3 and J usage is TRBJ1-5, with D uncertain. The germline CDR1 and CDR2 sequences are MNHEY and SVGEGT. V lost 2 bases and J 4 bases, leaving 12 bases between the germline ends. This CDR3 contains 15 residues. The CDR3 coding sequence is TGTGCCAGCAGTTACGCCGGACGGTGGAATCAGCCCCAGCATTTT. Amino acid sequence: CASSYAGRWNQPQHF.

This chain links TRBV20-1 with TRBJ1-1, with D hard to call. With 3 bases removed from V and 5 bases from J, the gap between germline ends came to 7 bases. Germline CDR1 reads DFQATT; CDR2 reads SNEGSKA (reference sequence). This CDR3 spans 11 amino acids. CDR3 coding DNA: TGCAGTGCTAGCTTGGTAACTGAAGCTTTCTTT. As protein: CSASLVTEAFF.

DNA for the CDR3: TGTGCCAGCAGCTTAGTTGGAACAGTCCAAGAGACCCAGTACTTC. This gives the protein CASSLVGTVQETQYF. The J gene is TRBJ2-5, the V gene TRBV7-8; unclear D gene. This CDR3 spans 15 amino acids. The V end lost 1 base, the J end lost 1 base, and 10 bases lay between the germline ends. Per the germline V gene, CDR1 is SGHVS and CDR2 is FQNEAQ.

The rearrangement uses TRBV4-1 and TRBJ2-3; D gene ambiguous. CDR3 length: 14 amino acids. Looked up from germline, CDR1 is MGHRA and CDR2 is YSYEKL. Trimming left V 4 bases short and J 2 bases short, with 10 bases between. The CDR3: CASSLALPTDTQYF. CDR3 DNA: TGCGCCAGCAGCCTCGCCCTCCCCACAGATACGCAGTATTTT.

This chain connects TRBV28 to TRBJ1-4; D is ambiguous. The CDR3 extends over 13 amino acids. Trimming removed 6 bases from V and 4 bases from J, with 9 bases in between. Germline CDR1 and CDR2: MDHEN and SYDVKM. In DNA form, the CDR3 reads TGTGCCAGCAGAAGTGTAGGTAATGAAAAACTGTTTTTT. Its translation is CASRSVGNEKLFF.

V and J are TRBV9 and TRBJ1-1, with a tentative D call TRBD1 (6 bases). The CDR3 runs to 15 residues. Germline V gives CDR1 SGDLS, CDR2 YYNGEE. With 2 bases removed from V and 2 bases from J, the gap between germline ends came to 13 bases. DNA of the CDR3: TGTGCCAGCAGCGTTCTTCCGGGACAAAACACTGAAGCTTTCTTT. Translated, it gives CASSVLPGQNTEAFF.

The chain couples TRBV28 to TRBJ2-1; 9 positions agree with TRBD2. The V gene end was trimmed by 3 bases and the J gene end by 5 bases; junction bases not matched to a gene: 5. Germline CDR1 is MDHEN and CDR2 is SYDVKM. The CDR3 sequence is 15 residues long. The CDR3 loop reads CASSFLAGGDNEQFF. CDR3 sequence (DNA): TGTGCCAGCAGTTTCTTGGCGGGGGGGGACAATGAGCAGTTCTTC.

This clone was picked up one time. The genes are TRBV30 and TRBJ2-7; D ambiguous. The CDR3 loop spans 14 amino acids. V shed 0 bases and J shed 1 base, with 10 bases lying between them. In germline, CDR1 is GTSNPN, CDR2 SVGIG (reference sequence). The CDR3 loop is CAWSVLLVSYEQYF. CDR3 in DNA: TGTGCCTGGAGTGTACTGCTTGTTTCCTACGAGCAGTACTTC.

The chain has TRBV20-1 and TRBJ1-3; no clear D. CDR3 size: 11 residues. The germline V and J ends were trimmed by 6 bases and 5 bases, with 8 bases remaining between them. Germline assignment: CDR1 DFQATT and CDR2 SNEGSKA (reference sequence). CDR3 in DNA: TGCAGTGCCGACCCAAGAAACACCATATATTTT. Residues: CSADPRNTIYF.

For this clone: Here the CDR3 omits its conserved ending phenylalanine or tryptophan, so a read error is the likely source. Because the CDR3's place on the DNA is in doubt, the DNA is left out and the CDR3 is given as listed by TCRdb. The chain carries TRBV6-4 and TRBJ2-3; TRBD2 is the table's D call, not checked against the DNA. Germline V gives CDR1 MRHNA, CDR2 SNTAGT. 8 amino acids form the CDR3, both terminal residues included. The CDR3: CASSERLT.

This clone was detected a few times. The chain has TRBV12-5 and TRBJ2-3; possibly TRBD1 or TRBD2 for D (6 bases each). CDR1 is LGHNT and CDR2 is FRNRAP in the germline V gene. With 1 base removed from V and 0 bases from J, the gap between germline ends came to 17 bases. The CDR3 consists of 18 residues. The CDR3 DNA follows: TGTGCTAGTGGTTTGGACCCCCTGGGGGGCCTTAGCACAGATACGCAGTATTTT. This gives the protein CASGLDPLGGLSTDTQYF.

The rearrangement uses TRBV7-9 and TRBJ2-6; 9 bases fit TRBD1. With 5 bases clipped from V and 0 bases from J, the junction kept 8 bases outside the gene matches. This CDR3 has 18 amino acids. Germline CDR1 reads SEHNR; CDR2 reads FQNEAQ (reference sequence). The DNA for the CDR3 is TGTGCCAGCAGCCCGGACAGGGGTGCCTACTCTGGGGCCAACGTCCTGACTTTC. Its protein is CASSPDRGAYSGANVLTF.

The chain recombines TRBV18 with TRBJ1-4; TRBD1 matches 8 bases. Germline CDR1 is KGHSH and CDR2 is LQKENI. CDR3 size: 13 residues. Trimming cost V 3 bases and J 8 bases; bases outside gene matches: 2. The CDR3 DNA reads as TGTGCCAGCTCACCGCGGGACAGGGAAAAACTGTTTTTT. The encoded protein is CASSPRDREKLFF.

CDR3 sequence reads: CASSKSGSMNTEAFF. CDR3 in DNA: TGTGCCAGTAGTAAATCAGGGTCAATGAACACTGAAGCTTTCTTT. The chain couples TRBV19 to TRBJ1-1, with a tentative D call TRBD1 (5 bases). Between the trimmed V and J ends, which lost 4 bases and 0 bases, there was a span of 12 bases. CDR1 is LNHDA, CDR2 SQIVND, per germline (reference sequence). This CDR3 comprises 15 residues.

In regard to this clone: Other DNA sequences within the sample encode an identical CDR3. The chain couples TRBV2 to TRBJ1-1, with TRBD1 matching over 11 bases. V lost 6 bases, J lost 4 bases, and 4 bases stayed unmatched. The CDR3 contains 14 residues. CDR1 and CDR2 (germline): SNHLY, FYNNEI. The DNA of the CDR3 is TGTGCCAGCAGCAAGGGACAGGGGGGCACTGAAGCTTTCTTT. Residues: CASSKGQGGTEAFF.

The chain recombines TRBV2 with TRBJ1-1; no clear D. Trimming left V 9 bases short and J 7 bases short, with 15 bases between. Germline CDR1 reads SNHLY; CDR2 reads FYNNEI. The CDR3 has 12 residues. The CDR3 DNA follows: TGTGCCAGTTGTAGTCAGAGAGTTGAAGCTTTCTTT. Protein sequence: CASCSQRVEAFF.

The V gene is TRBV5-5, the J gene TRBJ2-1; D is undetermined. CDR3 size: 14 residues. Germline lookup yields CDR1 SGHKS and CDR2 YYEKEE (reference sequence). The V gene lost 1 base and the J gene lost 10 bases, with 15 bases spanning the gap. CDR3 loop: CASSLSPIVREQFF. The CDR3 coding sequence is TGTGCCAGCAGCTTGTCTCCCATCGTTAGGGAGCAGTTCTTC.

In its sample, this clone was seen once. This chain joins TRBV6-1 and TRBJ2-7; perhaps TRBD2 as D (5 bases). The V gene lost 3 bases and the J gene lost 7 bases, with 19 bases spanning the gap. Germline CDR1 and CDR2: MNHNS and SASEGT. CDR3 length: 15 residues. The CDR3 reads CASSEVATVGEEQYF. For the CDR3, the DNA is TGTGCCAGCAGTGAGGTAGCGACCGTGGGAGAGGAGCAGTACTTC.

The chain combines TRBV19 with TRBJ1-1; D is uncertain. V was trimmed by 6 bases and J by 1 base, leaving 9 bases between them. This CDR3 has 13 amino acids. Germline CDR1 reads LNHDA; CDR2 reads SQIVND (reference sequence). Here the CDR3 reads CASSVGRNTEAFF. CDR3 DNA: TGTGCCAGTAGCGTCGGCCGGAACACTGAAGCTTTCTTT.